Listed below are T cell receptor beta chains from one sample, sequenced in a study of blood T cell repertoires in COVID-19. Method: immunoSEQ multiplex PCR; TCRdb's copy keeps in-frame clones and lacks some. The data contain 100,000 to 150,000 clones, more than 70% of them singletons. Specimen: peripheral blood. These receptors were obtained from a human donor in a cohort sampled during active COVID-19. Both conserved end residues are part of each CDR3. D genes are given only for firm matches.

CDR3: CASSLVQGANTEAFF
DNA: TGTGCCAGCAGCTTGGTTCAGGGGGCGAACACTGAAGCTTTCTTT
V: TRBV5-5
D: TRBD1
J: TRBJ1-1

CDR3: CASSDRSSYEQYF
DNA: TGTGCCAGCAGTGATAGGAGCTCCTACGAGCAGTACTTC
V: TRBV6-1
D: .
J: TRBJ2-7

CDR3: CASSLSLAGGTDTQYF
DNA: TGCGCCAGCAGCTTGAGCCTAGCGGGAGGCACAGATACGCAGTATTTT
V: TRBV5-1
D: TRBD2
J: TRBJ2-3

CDR3: CASSLTGNQPQHF
DNA: TGTGCCAGCAGCCTTACAGGTAATCAGCCCCAGCATTTT
V: TRBV5-5
D: .
J: TRBJ1-5

CDR3: CASSPHDRNYGYTF
DNA: TGTGCCAGCAGCCCCCACGACAGGAACTATGGCTACACCTTC
V: TRBV9
D: .
J: TRBJ1-2

CDR3: CASSLLRTPKRNTIYF
DNA: TGTGCCAGCAGTTTACTAAGGACACCTAAAAGAAACACCATATATTTT
V: TRBV28
D: .
J: TRBJ1-3

CDR3: CASSQGVAGGGETQYF
DNA: TGTGCCAGCAGCCAGGGGGTAGCGGGAGGGGGCGAGACCCAGTACTTC
V: TRBV7-2
D: TRBD2
J: TRBJ2-5

CDR3: CASSYSKIAGVDTQYF
DNA: TGTGCCAGCAGTTACTCGAAAATAGCGGGAGTGGATACGCAGTATTTT
V: TRBV6-5
D: TRBD2
J: TRBJ2-3

CDR3: CATSTQSPTGASSGNTIYF
DNA: TGTGCCACCAGCACCCAGAGCCCTACAGGGGCTAGCTCTGGAAACACCATATATTTT
V: TRBV15
D: TRBD1
J: TRBJ1-3

CDR3: CASSPTSDYNEQFF
DNA: TGTGCCAGCAGCCCCACTAGCGACTACAATGAGCAGTTCTTC
V: TRBV7-2
D: TRBD2
J: TRBJ2-1

CDR3: CASSPGTGRVTDTQYF
DNA: TGTGCCAGCTCACCTGGGACAGGGAGGGTCACAGATACGCAGTATTTT
V: TRBV18
D: TRBD1
J: TRBJ2-3

CDR3: CASSSGTHEQFF
DNA: TGCGCCAGCAGCTCCGGGACACATGAGCAGTTCTTC
V: TRBV5-1
D: .
J: TRBJ2-1

CDR3: CASSLAGGQETQYF
DNA: TGTGCCAGCAGCTTAGCAGGGGGCCAAGAGACCCAGTACTTC
V: TRBV7-9
D: .
J: TRBJ2-5

CDR3: CASSIGLATSYEQYF
DNA: TGTGCCAGTAGTATAGGCCTAGCTACGTCCTACGAGCAGTACTTC
V: TRBV19
D: .
J: TRBJ2-7

CDR3: CAIRALTGGPLNGYTF
DNA: TGTGCCATCAGGGCACTTACAGGGGGCCCCCTTAATGGCTACACCTTC
V: TRBV10-3
D: TRBD1
J: TRBJ1-2

CDR3: CASSSDRANTQYF
DNA: TGTGCCAGCAGTTCCGACAGGGCCAATACGCAGTATTTT
V: TRBV11-3
D: TRBD1
J: TRBJ2-3

CDR3: CASSQSGSASGATQETQYF
DNA: TGCGCCAGCAGCCAAAGCGGTTCGGCTAGCGGGGCCACCCAAGAGACCCAGTACTTC
V: TRBV4-1
D: TRBD2
J: TRBJ2-5

CDR3: CASRTSGRLNEQFF
DNA: TGTGCCAGTAGGACTAGCGGGCGCCTCAATGAGCAGTTCTTC
V: TRBV6-5
D: TRBD2
J: TRBJ2-1

CDR3: CASSSQSALAGGPGETQYF
DNA: TGTGCCAGCAGCTCACAGTCAGCTCTAGCGGGAGGGCCTGGGGAGACCCAGTACTTC
V: TRBV7-9
D: TRBD2
J: TRBJ2-5